This T cell receptor beta chain was retrieved from a study of somatic mutations in cytotoxic T cells in rheumatoid arthritis. Trimming at V came to 5 bases and at J to 5 bases, leaving 8 bases not matched to a gene. The length of the CDR3 is 14 residues. Germline V gene lookup returns CDR1 MGHRA and CDR2 YSYEKL. Sequencing was performed with immunoSEQ multiplex PCR; in TCRdb, only in-frame clones are kept and a portion is missing. This sample has 15,000 or so clones, with 55% to 85% found just once. The receptor's source is an adult with rheumatoid arthritis. Sequenced material: CD8+ T cells sorted from blood. J is TRBJ1-1 and V is TRBV4-1; 7 bases align to TRBD1. CDR3 region: CASSSQGGWTEAFF. DNA of the CDR3: TGCGCCAGCAGCTCTCAGGGGGGATGGACTGAAGCTTTCTTT.